One and the same sample provided the 5 T cell receptor beta chains below, sequenced in a study of T cell repertoires in cytomegalovirus infection. TCRdb recomputed calls from the reads with MiXCR, one row per CDR3 protein. The sample has 300,000 or so distinct CDR3 sequences, 25% seen once. The antigens of these receptors remain unknown. The sample here was cultured PBMCs, taken from culture after CMV antigen stimulation. Source of these receptors: a human donor in good health (CMV status not recorded). Some clones in this sample may be carry-over from other donors' samples.

The rearrangement links TRBV6-2 or TRBV6-3 to TRBJ2-7; TRBD2 aligns across 16 bases. The V and J ends lost 5 bases and 0 bases, in that order; junction bases with no gene match: 7. The CDR3 contains 18 residues. From germline, CDR1 is MNHEY and CDR2 SVGEGT. CDR3 sequence (DNA): TGTGCCAGCAGTCGCTCGGGACTAGCGGGAGGGTACTCCTACGAGCAGTACGTC. Translated: CASSRSGLAGGYSYEQYV.

Only a few counts were recorded for this clonotype. The CDR3 protein is CASSYLRINTEAFF. CDR3 DNA sequence: TGTGCCAGCAGTTACCTACGGATAAACACTGAAGCTTTCTTT. The chain uses TRBV6-5 and TRBJ1-1; D remains ambiguous. CDR3 size: 14 residues. Germline lookup yields CDR1 MNHEY and CDR2 SVGAGI. The V gene lost 2 bases and the J gene lost 2 bases, with 9 bases spanning the gap.

This clonotype was seen more than once but under ten times. The V gene is TRBV7-2, the J gene TRBJ2-1; 13 nucleotides align to TRBD2. Germline assignment: CDR1 SGHTA and CDR2 FQGNSA. CDR3 length: 15 amino acids. With V trimmed by 5 bases and J by 6 bases, 4 bases remained unmatched. CDR3: CASSRTSGSLNEQFF. CDR3 nucleotides: TGTGCCAGCAGCAGGACTAGCGGGAGTCTCAATGAGCAGTTCTTC. The entire variable domain, with the rest obtained from reference TRBV7-2 and TRBJ2-1, is as follows: GAGVSQSPSNKVTEKGKDVELRCDPISGHTALYWYRQSLGQGLEFLIYFQGNSAPDKSGLPSDRFSAERTGGSVSTLTIQRTQQEDSAVYLCASSRTSGSLNEQFFGPGTRLTVL.

In this sample, this clonotype turned up many times. The chain joins TRBV7-9 to TRBJ2-7, with D perhaps given as TRBD1 or TRBD2 (5 bases each). With 5 bases removed from V and 0 bases from J, the gap between germline ends came to 14 bases. Germline V gene sequence: CDR1 SEHNR, CDR2 FQNEAQ (reference sequence). This CDR3 comprises 15 residues. The CDR3 DNA sequence: TGTGCCAGCAGCCGTGGGCAGGGAGCCTCCTACGAGCAGTACGTC. It specifies CASSRGQGASYEQYV.

This chain links TRBV19 with TRBJ2-1, with 10 bases lining up with TRBD2. The germline V gene has CDR1 LNHDA and CDR2 SQIVND (reference sequence). The CDR3 consists of 15 residues. J gave up 3 bases and V 2 bases, and 1 base lay outside the gene matches. CDR3 protein: CASSITSGVYNEQFF. In DNA form, the CDR3 reads TGTGCCAGTAGTATAACTAGCGGGGTCTACAATGAGCAGTTCTTC.